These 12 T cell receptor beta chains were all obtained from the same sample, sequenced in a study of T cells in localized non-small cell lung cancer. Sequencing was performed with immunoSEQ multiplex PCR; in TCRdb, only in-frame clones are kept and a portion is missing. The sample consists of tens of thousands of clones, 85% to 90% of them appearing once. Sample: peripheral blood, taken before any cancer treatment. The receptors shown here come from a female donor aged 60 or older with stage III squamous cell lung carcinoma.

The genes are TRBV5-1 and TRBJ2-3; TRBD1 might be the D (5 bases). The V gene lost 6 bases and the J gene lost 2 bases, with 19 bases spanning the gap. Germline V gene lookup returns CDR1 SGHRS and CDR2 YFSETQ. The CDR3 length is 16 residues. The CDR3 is CASTLPSGLPTDTQYF. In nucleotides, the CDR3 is TGCGCCAGCACTCTACCCTCAGGGCTCCCCACAGATACGCAGTATTTT.

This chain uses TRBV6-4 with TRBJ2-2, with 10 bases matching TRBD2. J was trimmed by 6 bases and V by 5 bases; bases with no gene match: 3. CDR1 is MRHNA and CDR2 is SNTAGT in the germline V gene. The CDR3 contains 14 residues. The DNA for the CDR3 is TGTGCCAGCAGTTCCGGGACTAGCGCCGGGGAGCTGTTTTTT. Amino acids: CASSSGTSAGELFF.

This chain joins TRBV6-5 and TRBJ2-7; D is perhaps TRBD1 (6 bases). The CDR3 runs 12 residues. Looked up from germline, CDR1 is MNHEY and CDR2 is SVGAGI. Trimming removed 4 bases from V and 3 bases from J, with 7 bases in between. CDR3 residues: CASSSDSYEQYF. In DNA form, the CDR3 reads TGTGCCAGCAGTTCGGACAGCTACGAGCAGTACTTC.

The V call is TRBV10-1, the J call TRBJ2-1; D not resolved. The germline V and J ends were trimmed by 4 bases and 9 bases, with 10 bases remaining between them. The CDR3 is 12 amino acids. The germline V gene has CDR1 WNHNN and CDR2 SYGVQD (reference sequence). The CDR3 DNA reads TGCGCCAGCAGTGTTCGGGTCGGTGAGCAGTTCTTC. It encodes CASSVRVGEQFF.

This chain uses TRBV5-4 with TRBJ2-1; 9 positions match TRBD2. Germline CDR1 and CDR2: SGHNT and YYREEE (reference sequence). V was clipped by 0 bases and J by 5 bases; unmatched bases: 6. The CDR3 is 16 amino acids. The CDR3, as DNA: TGTGCCAGCAGCTTGGCTAGCGGGAAGTTTAACAATGAGCAGTTCTTC. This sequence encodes CASSLASGKFNNEQFF.

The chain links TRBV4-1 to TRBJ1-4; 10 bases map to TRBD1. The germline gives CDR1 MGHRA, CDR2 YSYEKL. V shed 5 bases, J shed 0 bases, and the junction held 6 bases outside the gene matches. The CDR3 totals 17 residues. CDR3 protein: CASSSGQGGATNEKLFF. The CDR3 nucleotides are TGCGCCAGCAGCTCAGGACAGGGGGGAGCAACTAATGAAAAACTGTTTTTT.

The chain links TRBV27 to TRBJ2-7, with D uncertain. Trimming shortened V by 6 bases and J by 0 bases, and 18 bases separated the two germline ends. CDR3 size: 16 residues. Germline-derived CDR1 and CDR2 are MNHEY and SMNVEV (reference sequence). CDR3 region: CASSPFSGLSSYEQYF. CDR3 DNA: TGTGCCAGCAGCCCTTTTAGTGGATTGAGCTCCTACGAGCAGTACTTC.

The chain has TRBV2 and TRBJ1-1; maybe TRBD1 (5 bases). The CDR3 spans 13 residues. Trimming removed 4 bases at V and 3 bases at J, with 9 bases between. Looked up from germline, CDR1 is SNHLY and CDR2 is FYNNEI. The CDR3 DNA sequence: TGTGCCAGCAGTGTAAGAGGGGACACTGAAGCTTTCTTT. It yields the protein CASSVRGDTEAFF. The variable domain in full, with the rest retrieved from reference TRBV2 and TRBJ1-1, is EPEVTQTPSHQVTQMGQEVILRCVPISNHLYFYWYRQILGQKVEFLVSFYNNEISEKSEIFDDQFSVERPDGSNFTLKIRSTKLEDSAMYFCASSVRGDTEAFFGQGTRLTVV.

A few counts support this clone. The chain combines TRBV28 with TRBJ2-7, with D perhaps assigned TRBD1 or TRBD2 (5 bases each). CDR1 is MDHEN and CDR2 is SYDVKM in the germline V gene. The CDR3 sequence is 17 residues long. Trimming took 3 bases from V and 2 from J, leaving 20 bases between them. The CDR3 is CASSFLGVATLTYEQYF. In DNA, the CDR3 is TGTGCCAGCAGTTTCCTGGGGGTGGCTACCCTTACCTACGAGCAGTACTTC.

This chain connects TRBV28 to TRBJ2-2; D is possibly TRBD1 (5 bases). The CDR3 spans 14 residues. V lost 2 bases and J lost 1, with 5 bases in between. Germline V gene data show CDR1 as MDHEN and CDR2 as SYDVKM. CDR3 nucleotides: TGTGCCAGCAGTTTAGACAGGAACACCGGGGAGCTGTTTTTT. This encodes CASSLDRNTGELFF. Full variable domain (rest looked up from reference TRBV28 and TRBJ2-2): DVKVTQSSRYLVKRTGEKVFLECVQDMDHENMFWYRQDPGLGLRLIYFSYDVKMKEKGDIPEGYSVSREKKERFSLILESASTNQTSMYLCASSLDRNTGELFFGEGSRLTVL.

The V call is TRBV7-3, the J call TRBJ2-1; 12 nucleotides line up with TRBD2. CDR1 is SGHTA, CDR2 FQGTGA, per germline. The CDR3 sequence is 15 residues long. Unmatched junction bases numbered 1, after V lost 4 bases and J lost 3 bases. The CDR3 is CASSSLAGGYNEQFF. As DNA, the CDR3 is TGTGCCAGCAGCTCACTAGCGGGAGGCTACAATGAGCAGTTCTTC.

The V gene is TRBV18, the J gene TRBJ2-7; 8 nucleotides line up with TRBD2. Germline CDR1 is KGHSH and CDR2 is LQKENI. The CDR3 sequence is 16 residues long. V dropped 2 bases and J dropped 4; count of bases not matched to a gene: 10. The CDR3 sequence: CASSPEGLVLRYEQYF. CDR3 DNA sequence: TGTGCCAGCTCACCAGAGGGACTAGTGTTGAGGTACGAGCAGTACTTC.